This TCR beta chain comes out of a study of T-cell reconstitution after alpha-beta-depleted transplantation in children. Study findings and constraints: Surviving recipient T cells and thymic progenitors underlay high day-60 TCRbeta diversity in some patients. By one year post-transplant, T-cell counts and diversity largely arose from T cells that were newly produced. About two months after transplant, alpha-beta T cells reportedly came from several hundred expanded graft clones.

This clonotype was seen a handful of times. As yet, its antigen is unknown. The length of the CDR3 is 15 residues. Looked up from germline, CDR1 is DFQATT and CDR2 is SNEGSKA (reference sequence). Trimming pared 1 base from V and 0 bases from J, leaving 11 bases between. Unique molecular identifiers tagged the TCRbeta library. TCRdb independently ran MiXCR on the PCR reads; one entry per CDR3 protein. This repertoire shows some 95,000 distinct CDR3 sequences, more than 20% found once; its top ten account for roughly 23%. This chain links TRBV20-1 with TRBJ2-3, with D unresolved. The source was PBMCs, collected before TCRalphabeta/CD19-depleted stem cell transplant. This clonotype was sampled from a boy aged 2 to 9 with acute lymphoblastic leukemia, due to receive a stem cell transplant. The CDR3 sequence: CSARGPLVSTDTQYF. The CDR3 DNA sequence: TGCAGTGCTAGAGGGCCTCTCGTAAGCACAGATACGCAGTATTTT.